This TCR beta chain was identified in a study of blood T cell repertoires in COVID-19. Study at large: The United States, Italy and Spain provided the acute and convalescent COVID-19 samples. PBMCs, B-cell-depleted T cells, or T cells were the source of the cDNA or gDNA that made up the material.

Per the study methods: Estimation of nucleated cell counts relied on the amplification of reference gene primers. Profiling relied on immunoSEQ multiplex PCR, and the TCRdb table lists in-frame clones only, not all of them. D and trimming come from the DNA, and the V and J calls and clone size come from that table. The top ten hold around 2.5% of the sample, which has 200,000 to 300,000 clones, 70% to 90% seen once. Everyone who took part was roughly 18 to 100 years old, and they came from about two dozen US areas. The CDR3 is made up of 15 amino acids. CDR1 and CDR2 (germline): KGHSH, LQKENI. V was shortened by 2 bases and J by 7 bases, with 12 bases between the two germline ends.

This TCR came from a woman between 40 and 55 years old with acute COVID-19. Material: PBMCs or T cells enriched from blood (not recorded which). The chain is built from TRBV18 and TRBJ1-6, with a possible D match to TRBD1 (5 bases). CDR3 sequence (DNA): TGTGCCAGCTCACCAGACGCAGGGCTCAATTCACCCCTCCACTTT. Protein product: CASSPDAGLNSPLHF.